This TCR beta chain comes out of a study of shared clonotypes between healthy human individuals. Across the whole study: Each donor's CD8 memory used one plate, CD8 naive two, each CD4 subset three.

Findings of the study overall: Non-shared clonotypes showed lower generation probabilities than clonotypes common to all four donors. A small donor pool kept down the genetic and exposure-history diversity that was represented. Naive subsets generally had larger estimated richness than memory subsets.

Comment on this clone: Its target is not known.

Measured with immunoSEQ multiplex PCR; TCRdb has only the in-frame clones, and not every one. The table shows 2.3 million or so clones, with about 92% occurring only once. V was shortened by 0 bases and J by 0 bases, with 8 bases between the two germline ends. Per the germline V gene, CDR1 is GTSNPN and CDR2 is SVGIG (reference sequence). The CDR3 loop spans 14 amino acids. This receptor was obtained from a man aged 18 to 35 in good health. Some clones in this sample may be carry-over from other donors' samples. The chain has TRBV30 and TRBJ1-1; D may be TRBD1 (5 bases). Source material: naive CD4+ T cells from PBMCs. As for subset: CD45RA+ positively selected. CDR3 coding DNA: TGTGCCTGGAGTGTGGGACTGATGAACACTGAAGCTTTCTTT. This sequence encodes CAWSVGLMNTEAFF. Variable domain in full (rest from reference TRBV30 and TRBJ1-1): SQTIHQWPATLVQPVGSPLSLECTVEGTSNPNLYWYRQAAGRGLQLLFYSVGIGQISSEVPQNLSASRPQDRQFILSSKKLLLSDSGFYLCAWSVGLMNTEAFFGQGTRLTVV.